This T cell receptor beta chain emerged from a study of a mutant IDH1 vaccine in newly diagnosed glioma. Findings and caveats of the study: Across multiple MHC alleles, 90% to 95% of patients had vaccine-induced responses.

TCRdb's table, derived via immunoSEQ multiplex PCR, lists solely in-frame clones and lacks some. The table records 90,000 to 100,000 clones, 70% to 90% of them present only once. Germline CDR1 reads DFQATT; CDR2 reads SNEGSKA (reference sequence). This CDR3 spans 11 amino acids. The V and J ends lost 0 bases and 4 bases respectively, with 3 bases between them. Concerning this clone itself: Antigen: not known.

The time point denotes: baseline, week 1 (first vaccination visit). As to treatment: pre-vaccination baseline after standard-of-care therapy. Newly diagnosed WHO grade 3 or 4 IDH1-mutant, ATRX-lost astrocytomas were identified in the donors. This specimen consisted of PBMCs, obtained from a glioma patient treated with radiotherapy, temozolomide or both. The V and J genes are TRBV20-1 and TRBJ1-1; D call uncertain. The sequence derives from a woman between 50 and 59 years old with glioma. As DNA, the CDR3 is TGCAGTGCTAGAGATACCACTGAAGCTTTCTTT. This gives the protein CSARDTTEAFF.